What follows describes a single T cell receptor beta chain. Its target is not known. This record belongs to a study of shared clonotypes between healthy human individuals. Repertoires were generated with immunoSEQ multiplex PCR, while TCRdb's copy carries only in-frame clones and drops some. The sample gives some 2.4 million clones, under 95% of which show up once; around 0.4% is in the top ten. The donors, healthy adults who were HIV-negative, had experienced no recent acute infections or vaccinations. Overall study results and limits: The diversity represented, both genetic and in exposure history, was limited by few donors.

This CDR3 comprises 15 residues. J gave up 7 bases and V 1 base, and 7 bases lay outside the gene matches. Germline V CDR1 and CDR2: SGHAT, FQNNGV. The sequence was obtained from a man aged 18 to 35 in good health. Some clones in this sample may be carry-over from other donors' samples. The genes are TRBV11-2 and TRBJ1-5; 7 bases line up with TRBD1. Material for sequencing was naive CD4+ T cells from PBMCs. Regarding subset: CD45RA+ positively selected. DNA for the CDR3: TGTGCCAGCAGCTTAGGGCAGGGGGTATTCCAGCCCCAGCATTTT. Translated, it gives CASSLGQGVFQPQHF.